The next 9 T cell receptor beta chains were all read from a single sample in a study of shared clonotypes between healthy human individuals. Method: immunoSEQ multiplex PCR; TCRdb's copy keeps in-frame clones and lacks some. The data hold approximately 460,000 clones, with roughly 80% observed a single time. Sequencing was performed on PBMCs. Source of these receptors: a woman aged 40 to 50 in good health. Some clones in this sample may be carry-over from other donors' samples.

This clone has just one count. V usage is TRBV25-1 and J usage is TRBJ1-3; TRBD1 is a possible D gene (6 bases). Germline V CDR1 and CDR2: MGHDK, SYGVNS. Trimming stripped 1 base from V and 4 bases from J, with 14 bases between. CDR3 size: 16 residues. The CDR3 region is CASSESRQAPGNTIYF. CDR3 DNA sequence: TGTGCCAGCAGTGAATCGAGACAGGCCCCCGGAAACACCATATATTTT.

This chain links TRBV7-2 with TRBJ1-1; D may be TRBD1 (5 bases). The CDR3 covers 14 residues. V dropped 5 bases and J dropped 6 bases, with 16 bases sitting between them. CDR1 is SGHTA, CDR2 FQGNSA, per germline. The CDR3 DNA reads as TGTGCCAGCAGCCCCGGCCGGGGGAGGGCTGAAGCTTTCTTT. This codes for CASSPGRGRAEAFF.

Only a few counts were recorded for this clone. The chain is built from TRBV19 and TRBJ2-3; the D is unclear. V lost 1 base to trimming and J lost 4 bases, with 12 bases between them. In germline, CDR1 is LNHDA, CDR2 SQIVND (reference sequence). The CDR3 loop spans 15 amino acids. This CDR3 reads CASSIGLYSSDTQYF. CDR3 coding DNA: TGTGCCAGTAGTATAGGCCTTTATAGCTCAGATACGCAGTATTTT.

The rearrangement uses TRBV4-3 and TRBJ1-1, with unresolved D. Trimming removed 2 bases at V and 1 base at J, with 8 bases between. The CDR3 spans 14 residues. Germline CDR1 reads LGHNA; CDR2 reads YSLEER. This CDR3 reads CASSQFTGNTEAFF. The CDR3, as DNA: TGCGCCAGCAGCCAATTTACGGGGAACACTGAAGCTTTCTTT.

The rearrangement joins TRBV6-5 to TRBJ1-1; D uncertain. The CDR3 totals 15 residues. Germline CDR1 is MNHEY and CDR2 is SVGAGI. V lost 4 bases and J 4 bases, leaving 16 bases between the germline ends. The CDR3 bases are TGTGCCAGCAGTTCCCCGGGGTCGGCGGGCACTGAAGCTTTCTTT. As protein: CASSSPGSAGTEAFF.

The CDR3 loop is CASSNGRPANRGYTF. DNA of the CDR3: TGTGCCAGCAGCAATGGACGCCCAGCTAACCGCGGCTACACCTTC. V gene TRBV28 combines with J gene TRBJ1-2; D unclear. The CDR3 sequence is 15 residues long. The ends were cut back, 6 bases at V and 8 bases at J, with 22 bases in the middle. Germline lookup yields CDR1 MDHEN and CDR2 SYDVKM.

The V and J genes are TRBV5-1 and TRBJ2-1; 10 positions agree with TRBD2. Germline values: CDR1 SGHRS, CDR2 YFSETQ. Trimming removed 2 bases from V and 9 bases from J; junction bases left unmatched: 11. This CDR3 has 16 amino acids. The CDR3 DNA sequence: TGCGCCAGCAGCTTTGGTGGGGCTAGCGGGAGTGTTGAGCAGTTCTTC. Encoded protein: CASSFGGASGSVEQFF.

V is TRBV11-2 and J is TRBJ2-1; 7 nucleotides agree with TRBD1. In germline, CDR1 is SGHAT, CDR2 FQNNGV. V shed 5 bases, J shed 9 bases, and the junction held 13 bases outside the gene matches. The CDR3 is 15 residues long. The CDR3 nucleotides are TGTGCCAGCAGCCCCTTGAGCCTACAGGGGAGTGAGCAGTTCTTC. Translated, it gives CASSPLSLQGSEQFF.

The gene calls are TRBV4-2 and TRBJ2-7, with 10 bases matching TRBD1. CDR1 is LGHNA and CDR2 is YNFKEQ in the germline V gene. The CDR3 is 13 amino acids. V was clipped by 4 bases and J by 3 bases; unmatched bases: 0. As DNA, the CDR3 is TGTGCCAGCAGCCGGGACAGGGGCTACGAGCAGTACTTC. Translated, it gives CASSRDRGYEQYF.